This T cell receptor (beta chain) was recovered during a study of T cells in localized non-small cell lung cancer (dated by TCRdb to about 2020). At the level of the whole study: T cell repertoires of 200 to 250 early-stage NSCLC patients were analyzed, with tumors being compared against uninvolved tumor-adjacent lungs. The cohort consisted of 236 treatment-naive NSCLC patients whose localized lung tumors had been resected. The mean age of the NSCLC patients was roughly 63 years, with 130 or so men and around 110 women. Overall study results and their limits: Uninvolved tumor-adjacent lung showed the highest T cell clonality, higher than tumor, which suggests more focused antigenic responses in the adjacent lung. Because the study design was exploratory, TCR variables were selected using unadjusted p-values without false-discovery rate correction. A median of about 61 of the top 100 tumor clones turned up in the paired uninvolved adjacent lung, and some 28 of those clones also ranked among the top 100 of that same adjacent lung. Because multi-region tumor sequencing was not performed, intratumor heterogeneity could not be ruled out. Higher blood T cell density associated with longer overall survival, while higher adjacent-lung clonality associated with shorter survival.

At diagnosis, tumor, uninvolved tumor-adjacent lung and peripheral blood were collected and then preserved as a mix of FFPE and fresh-frozen material. For TCR repertoire profiling, the blood samples were analyzed as peripheral blood mononuclear cells. On this clone: What antigen it recognizes has not been identified. No per-base quality is available; no much larger clone lies one base away.

The immunoSEQ Assay was used to sequence TCR beta CDR3 regions from DNA. The source study handled its data this way. To compute T cell density, TCR beta template counts were normalized to usable DNA, which was estimated by amplifying housekeeping genes. Richness was estimated using the preseqR package, with extrapolation to 400,000 templates for PBMC samples and to 120,000 templates for tissue samples. Clonality was taken to be one minus Pielou's evenness. Tissue-enriched TCRs were identified through differential abundance testing performed on productive amino-acid clonotypes, with a minimum total count of 5 and an alpha of 0.1. Repertoire overlap between compartments was quantified with the Jaccard Index and Morisita Overlap Index. GLIPH grouped TCR beta CDR3s together with public tetramer-defined viral CDR3s, and a viral motif had to include at least three viral sequences and show V-gene enrichment. TCRdb took this table from immuneACCESS and kept in-frame rearrangements with V and J called. Such tables lack part of the clones; where checked against another copy, unresolved V genes explain under half of the gap, and the rest is unexplained. From that table come the V and J calls and clone size; the DNA was used to work out D and trimming. Across this sample there are tens of thousands of clones, with roughly 87% seen only once. The ten largest account for 17% of the sample.

From a lookup of the germline V gene, CDR1 and CDR2 are ENHRY and SYGVKD. V is cut back by 6 bases and J by 2 bases, with 3 bases in the junction unmatched. The CDR3 covers 14 residues, taking in both the cysteine and the phenylalanine. Kept here is only the CDR3 DNA, which spans 42 bases and is read in frame from base 1. This sequence was found in a male donor at least 60 years old with stage III squamous cell lung carcinoma. The material was peripheral blood, obtained before any cancer treatment. The chain employs TRBV10-3 and TRBJ2-5; 10 junctional bases match TRBD2. The CDR3 reads as follows: CAISLAGVQETQYF. In nucleotides, the sequence is TGTGCCATCAGCCTAGCGGGGGTTCAAGAGACCCAGTACTTC.